The 21 T cell receptor beta chains in this list originate from one sample, sequenced in a study of blood T cell repertoires in COVID-19. The method was immunoSEQ multiplex PCR; TCRdb's version includes in-frame clones alone and lacks a portion of them. Of 150,000 to 200,000 clones detected, around 72% appear once; the ten largest clones hold 2.5% to 3%. Input material: peripheral blood. The receptor set was obtained from a woman older than 75 with acute or convalescent COVID-19.

This chain uses TRBV6-5 with TRBJ1-6, with TRBD1 as a possible D gene (5 bases). The germline V gene encodes CDR1 MNHEY and CDR2 SVGAGI. The CDR3 is made up of 15 amino acids. Trimming removed 2 bases from V and 10 bases from J, with 15 bases in between. The CDR3 region is CASSYVYRPASPLHF. As DNA, the CDR3 is TGTGCCAGCAGTTACGTATACAGGCCAGCCTCACCCCTCCACTTT.

The chain recombines TRBV19 with TRBJ1-2; tentative D call: TRBD1 (6 bases). In germline, CDR1 is LNHDA, CDR2 SQIVND (reference sequence). V gave up 4 bases and J gave up 4 bases, with 16 bases separating them. The CDR3 runs to 15 residues. The CDR3 nucleotides are TGTGCCAGTAGTACCCGACAGGATTCCTTCTATGGCTACACCTTC. This translates into CASSTRQDSFYGYTF.

The V gene is TRBV29-1, the J gene TRBJ2-7; TRBD2 matches 12 bases. The CDR3 spans 15 residues. CDR1 SQVTM and CDR2 ANQGSEA come from the germline V gene. V lost 1 base, J lost 5 bases, and 6 bases stayed unmatched. DNA for the CDR3: TGCAGCGTTGAAGGGACTAGCGGGAACCTCCACGAGCAGTACTTC. It yields the protein CSVEGTSGNLHEQYF.

The chain combines TRBV24-1 with TRBJ1-1, with D maybe TRBD1 (6 bases). V dropped 0 bases and J dropped 6 bases, with 7 bases sitting between them. Germline V gene lookup returns CDR1 KGHDR and CDR2 SFDVKD. CDR3 length equals 13 residues. The CDR3 nucleotides read TGTGCCACCAGTGATTTGGCAGGGGCTGAAGCTTTCTTT. This sequence encodes CATSDLAGAEAFF.

This clone was found once. This chain connects TRBV19 to TRBJ2-2, with D unresolved. The CDR3 extends over 15 amino acids. Trimming removed 5 bases from V and 6 bases from J, with 16 bases in between. CDR1 LNHDA and CDR2 SQIVND come from the germline V gene (reference sequence). This CDR3 is CASSFSGLMAGELFF. The DNA for the CDR3 is TGTGCCAGTAGTTTCTCCGGGTTGATGGCCGGGGAGCTGTTTTTT.

This chain connects TRBV28 to TRBJ2-3; 8 nucleotides agree with TRBD1. J lost 5 bases, V lost 6 bases, and 7 bases had no gene match. The CDR3 spans 14 residues. Per germline, CDR1 MDHEN and CDR2 SYDVKM. The chain's CDR3 is CASSPITGGDTQYF. CDR3 coding DNA: TGTGCCAGCAGCCCGATTACAGGGGGAGATACGCAGTATTTT.

The table lists this clone with a few counts. This chain uses TRBV3-1 (or the pseudogene TRBV3-2) with TRBJ2-2; 9 positions match TRBD2. The trim removed 0 bases at V and 3 bases at J, leaving 11 bases unmatched. CDR1 and CDR2 (germline): LGHDT, YNNKEL (reference sequence). CDR3 length equals 19 residues. The CDR3 protein is CASSQESWLAGPYTGELFF. For the CDR3, the DNA is TGTGCCAGCAGCCAAGAGAGTTGGCTAGCGGGACCTTACACCGGGGAGCTGTTTTTT.

At least ten counts were recorded for this clone. The chain employs TRBV4-1 and TRBJ1-1; 8 bases agree with TRBD1. Per the germline V gene, CDR1 is MGHRA and CDR2 is YSYEKL. This CDR3 has 18 residues. V lost 5 bases, J lost 0 bases, and 14 bases stayed unmatched. CDR3 region: CASSSQAGGQGLNTEAFF. The CDR3 coding sequence is TGCGCCAGCAGCTCCCAGGCCGGCGGACAGGGATTGAACACTGAAGCTTTCTTT.

This clone has only one observation. The chain has TRBV7-9 and TRBJ2-4; 8 bases agree with TRBD1. CDR1 SEHNR and CDR2 FQNEAQ come from the germline V gene (reference sequence). CDR3 length: 13 residues. The junction had 2 bases not matched to a gene; V was cut back by 5 bases and J by 5 bases. The DNA for the CDR3 is TGTGCCAGCAGCGTGACAGGGGAAAACATTCAGTACTTC. It is translated as CASSVTGENIQYF.

The chain employs TRBV6-6 and TRBJ2-5; TRBD2 matches 10 bases. J lost 0 bases, V lost 6 bases, and 4 bases had no gene match. CDR1 is MNHNY, CDR2 SVGAGI, per germline (reference sequence). The length of the CDR3 is 15 residues. DNA of the CDR3: TGTGCCAGCAGCCCGACTAGCGGGTACCAAGAGACCCAGTACTTC. As protein: CASSPTSGYQETQYF.

V usage is TRBV29-1 and J usage is TRBJ2-2; maybe TRBD2 (7 bases). Trimming removed 8 bases at V and 0 bases at J, with 10 bases between. Per the germline V gene, CDR1 is SQVTM and CDR2 is ANQGSEA. The CDR3 contains 13 residues. In nucleotides, the CDR3 is TGCAGCAGCGGGACACCGAACACCGGGGAGCTGTTTTTT. Translating gives CSSGTPNTGELFF.

The chain has TRBV21-1 and TRBJ2-7; TRBD2 is the table's D call and was not checked against the DNA. TRBV21-1 represents a pseudogene. The CDR3 loop spans 21 amino acids. CDR3 sequence reads: CASSKVVQREQDRNVHYEQYF. The CDR3 DNA is TGTGCCAGCAGCAAAGTGGTCCAGCGGGAGCAAGACCGCAATGTCCACTACGAGCAGTACTTC.

This chain links TRBV3-1 (or the pseudogene TRBV3-2) with TRBJ2-7; D gene unclear. V was pared by 1 base and J by 5 bases, with 12 bases between. CDR1 and CDR2 from the germline V gene are LGHDT and YNNKEL (reference sequence). The CDR3 sequence is 14 residues long. The CDR3 sequence is CASSQGGLPHEQYF. The CDR3 coding sequence is TGTGCCAGCAGCCAAGGCGGCCTGCCGCACGAGCAGTACTTC.

V and J are TRBV7-2 and TRBJ2-3; no clear D gene. The V and J ends lost 1 base and 7 bases respectively, with 6 bases between them. CDR3 length: 12 residues. Germline CDR1 is SGHTA and CDR2 is FQGNSA. CDR3 region: CASSLDIYTQYF. Written as DNA, the CDR3 is TGTGCCAGCAGCTTAGATATTTATACGCAGTATTTT.

The chain carries TRBV3-1 (or the pseudogene TRBV3-2) and TRBJ1-3; D not certain. Trimming left V 4 bases short and J 0 bases short, with 7 bases between. The CDR3 totals 14 residues. The germline V gene has CDR1 LGHDT and CDR2 YNNKEL (reference sequence). The CDR3 DNA reads as TGTGCCAGCAGCCCTATAAACTCTGGAAACACCATATATTTT. Translation: CASSPINSGNTIYF.

In its sample, this clone was seen once. The V call is TRBV5-1, the J call TRBJ2-1; 10 bases are a match to TRBD1. The CDR3 is 18 residues long. CDR1 and CDR2 from the germline V gene are SGHRS and YFSETQ. After removal of 1 base from V and 2 bases from J, the junction contained 9 bases not matched to a gene. CDR3 amino acids: CASSLNSPGQGAYNEQFF. The CDR3 DNA reads as TGCGCCAGCAGCTTGAATAGCCCCGGACAGGGGGCCTACAATGAGCAGTTCTTC. Drawing the rest from reference TRBV5-1 and TRBJ2-1, the complete variable domain is KAGVTQTPRYLIKTRGQQVTLSCSPISGHRSVSWYQQTPGQGLQFLFEYFSETQRNKGNFPGRFSGRQFSNSRSEMNVSTLELGDSALYLCASSLNSPGQGAYNEQFFGPGTRLTVL.

The chain links TRBV9 to TRBJ2-7; a weak D match, TRBD2 (6 bases). The CDR3 totals 14 residues. Trimming took 4 bases from V and 5 from J, leaving 16 bases between them. Germline values: CDR1 SGDLS, CDR2 YYNGEE. The CDR3 region has the DNA TGTGCCAGCAGCTCCGGGACTGCCAGCCACGAGCAGTACTTC. The encoded protein is CASSSGTASHEQYF.

J is TRBJ2-7 and V is TRBV27; a weak D match, TRBD2 (5 bases). The CDR3 is made up of 13 amino acids. Trimming pared 3 bases from V and 3 bases from J, leaving 9 bases between. Looked up from germline, CDR1 is MNHEY and CDR2 is SMNVEV (reference sequence). The DNA of the CDR3 is TGTGCCAGCAGTTTCACTAGTGACTACGAGCAGTACTTC. Translating gives CASSFTSDYEQYF.

The chain combines TRBV29-1 with TRBJ1-1; 9 nucleotides align to TRBD1. Germline assignment: CDR1 SQVTM and CDR2 ANQGSEA. Germline trimming cut 6 bases from V and 4 bases from J; bases unmatched to any gene: 9. This CDR3 is built from 14 residues. The chain's CDR3 is CSVQQGAGGTEAFF. As DNA, the CDR3 is TGCAGCGTGCAACAGGGGGCAGGCGGCACTGAAGCTTTCTTT.

The chain is built from TRBV7-8 and TRBJ2-3; tentatively, D is TRBD2 (6 bases). The CDR3 totals 16 residues. CDR1 SGHVS and CDR2 FQNEAQ come from the germline V gene. Trimming removed 5 bases from V and 1 base from J, with 16 bases in between. The CDR3 nucleotides read TGTGCCAGCAGCCCTAGCGTGGCGGAAGGCACAGATACGCAGTATTTT. It codes for CASSPSVAEGTDTQYF.

The V call is TRBV27, the J call TRBJ1-4; D is possibly TRBD1 (6 bases). V gave up 2 bases and J gave up 10 bases, with 8 bases separating them. Germline values: CDR1 MNHEY, CDR2 SMNVEV (reference sequence). There are 12 residues in the CDR3. CDR3 in DNA: TGTGCCAGCAGTTTAATAGGGGGAAAACTGTTTTTT. It translates to CASSLIGGKLFF.